This TCR beta chain was observed in a study of cytomegalovirus exposure and HLA in healthy donors. This CDR3 contains 13 residues. V lost 10 bases, J lost 7 bases, and 16 bases lay in between. Germline V gene sequence: CDR1 MNHNY, CDR2 SVGAGI (reference sequence). It was with 60 Vbeta and 13 Jbeta primers that the PCR ran. Method: immunoSEQ multiplex PCR; TCRdb's copy keeps in-frame clones and lacks some. The sample lists some 150,000 clones; more than 75% were seen once. What was sequenced was PBMCs. This TCR was recovered from a male donor in good health and CMV-seronegative. This chain uses TRBV6-6 with TRBJ2-2; D remains unclear. The CDR3 nucleotides read TGTGCCATCCGACAAAACGGTGACGGGGAGCTGTTTTTT. Its translation is CAIRQNGDGELFF.